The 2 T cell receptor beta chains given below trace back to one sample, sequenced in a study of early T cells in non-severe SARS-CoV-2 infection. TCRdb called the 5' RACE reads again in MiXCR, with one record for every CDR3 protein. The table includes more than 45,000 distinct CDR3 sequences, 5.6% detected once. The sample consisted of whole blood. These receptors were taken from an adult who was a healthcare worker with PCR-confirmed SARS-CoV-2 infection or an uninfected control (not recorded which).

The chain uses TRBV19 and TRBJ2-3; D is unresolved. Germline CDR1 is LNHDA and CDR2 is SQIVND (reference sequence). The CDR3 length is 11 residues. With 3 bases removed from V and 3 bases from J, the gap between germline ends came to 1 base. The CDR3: CASSMTDTQYF. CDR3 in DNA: TGTGCCAGTAGTATGACAGATACGCAGTATTTT.

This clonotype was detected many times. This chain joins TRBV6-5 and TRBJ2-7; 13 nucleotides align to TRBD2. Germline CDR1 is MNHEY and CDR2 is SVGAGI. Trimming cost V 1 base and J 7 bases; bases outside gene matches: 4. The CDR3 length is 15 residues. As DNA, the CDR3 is TGTGCCAGCAGTTACTTCCAGACTAGCGGGGGGGAGCAGTACTTC. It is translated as CASSYFQTSGGEQYF.